The T cell receptor (beta chain) under discussion was sequenced for a study of T cells in localized non-small cell lung cancer. Broader study findings: One tumor region alone was sequenced, and heterogeneity therefore remains possible.

Profiled with immunoSEQ multiplex PCR; TCRdb holds only in-frame clones, not every one. The sample shows around 140,000 clones, more than 70% of them seen only once. As regards this clone: Its antigen remains unidentified.

The sequences come from peripheral blood, collected before any cancer treatment. The sequence was obtained from a female donor of 60 years or more with stage I lung adenocarcinoma.

As DNA, the CDR3 is TGTGCCAGCAGCCAGCCAGGGGGCGTTGGTGGCTACACCTTC. It translates to CASSQPGGVGGYTF. The chain carries TRBV14 and TRBJ1-2; 8 nucleotides agree with TRBD1. The CDR3 consists of 14 residues. Germline V gene lookup returns CDR1 SGHDN and CDR2 FVKESK. V lost 3 bases and J lost 7; bases outside the gene matches: 7.